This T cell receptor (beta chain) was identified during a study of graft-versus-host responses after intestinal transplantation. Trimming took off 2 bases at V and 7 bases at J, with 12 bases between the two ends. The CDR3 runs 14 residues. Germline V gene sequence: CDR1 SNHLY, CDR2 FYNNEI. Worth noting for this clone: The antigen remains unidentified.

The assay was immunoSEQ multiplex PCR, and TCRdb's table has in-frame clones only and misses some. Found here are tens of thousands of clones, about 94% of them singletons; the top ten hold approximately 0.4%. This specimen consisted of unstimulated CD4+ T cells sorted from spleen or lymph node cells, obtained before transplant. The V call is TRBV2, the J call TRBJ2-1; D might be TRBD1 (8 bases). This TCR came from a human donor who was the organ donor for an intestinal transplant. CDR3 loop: CASSENRGGNEQFF. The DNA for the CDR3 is TGTGCCAGCAGTGAAAACAGGGGGGGGAATGAGCAGTTCTTC.